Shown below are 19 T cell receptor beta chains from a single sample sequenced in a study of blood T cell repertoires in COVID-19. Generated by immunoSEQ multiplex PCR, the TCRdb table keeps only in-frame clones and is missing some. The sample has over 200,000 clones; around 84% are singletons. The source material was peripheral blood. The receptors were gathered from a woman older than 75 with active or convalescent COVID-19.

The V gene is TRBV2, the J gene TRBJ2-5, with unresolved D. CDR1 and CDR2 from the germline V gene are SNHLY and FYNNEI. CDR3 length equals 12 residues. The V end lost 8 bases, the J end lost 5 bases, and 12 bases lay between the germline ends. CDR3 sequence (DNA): TGTGCCAGCCGGCCGTCCGGGGAGACCCAGTACTTC. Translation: CASRPSGETQYF. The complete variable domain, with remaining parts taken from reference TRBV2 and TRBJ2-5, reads EPEVTQTPSHQVTQMGQEVILRCVPISNHLYFYWYRQILGQKVEFLVSFYNNEISEKSEIFDDQFSVERPDGSNFTLKIRSTKLEDSAMYFCASRPSGETQYFGPGTRLLVL.

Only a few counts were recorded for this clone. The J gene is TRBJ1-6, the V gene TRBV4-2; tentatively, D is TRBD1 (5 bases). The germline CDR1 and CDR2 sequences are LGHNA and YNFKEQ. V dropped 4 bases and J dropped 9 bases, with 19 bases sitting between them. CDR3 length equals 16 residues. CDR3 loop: CASSLPSGARGSPLHF. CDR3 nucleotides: TGTGCCAGCAGCCTCCCCTCGGGAGCGAGGGGTTCACCCCTCCACTTT.

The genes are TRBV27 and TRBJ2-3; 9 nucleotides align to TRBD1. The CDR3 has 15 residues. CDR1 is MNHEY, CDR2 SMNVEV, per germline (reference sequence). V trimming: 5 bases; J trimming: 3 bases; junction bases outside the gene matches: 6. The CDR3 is CASSQRGTGTDTQYF. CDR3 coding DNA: TGTGCCAGCAGTCAACGAGGGACAGGGACAGATACGCAGTATTTT.

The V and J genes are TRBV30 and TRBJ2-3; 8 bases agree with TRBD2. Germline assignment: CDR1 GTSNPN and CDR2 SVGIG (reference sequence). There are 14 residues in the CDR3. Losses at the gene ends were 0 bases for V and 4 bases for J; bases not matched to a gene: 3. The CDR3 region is CAWSVLLAADTQYF. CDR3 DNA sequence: TGTGCCTGGAGTGTACTACTAGCGGCAGATACGCAGTATTTT.

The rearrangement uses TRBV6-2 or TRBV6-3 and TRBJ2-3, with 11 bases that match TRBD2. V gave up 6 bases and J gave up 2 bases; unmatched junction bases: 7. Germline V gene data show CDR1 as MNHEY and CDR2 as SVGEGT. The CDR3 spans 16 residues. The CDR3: CASSPPSGGFTDTQYF. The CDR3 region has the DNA TGTGCCAGCAGCCCCCCTAGCGGGGGGTTCACAGATACGCAGTATTTT.

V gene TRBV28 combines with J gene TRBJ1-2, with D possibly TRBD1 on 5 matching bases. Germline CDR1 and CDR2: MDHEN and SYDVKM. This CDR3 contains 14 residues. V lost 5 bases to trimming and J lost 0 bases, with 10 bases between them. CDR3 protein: CASSGAGTNYGYTF. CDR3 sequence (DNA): TGTGCCAGCAGTGGGGCGGGGACTAACTATGGCTACACCTTC.

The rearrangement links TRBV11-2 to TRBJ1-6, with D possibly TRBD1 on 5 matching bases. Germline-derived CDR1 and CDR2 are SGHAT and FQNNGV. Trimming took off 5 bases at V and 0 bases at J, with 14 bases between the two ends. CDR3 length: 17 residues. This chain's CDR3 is CASSPGLRISYNSPLHF. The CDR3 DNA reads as TGTGCCAGCAGCCCGGGACTGCGCATCTCCTATAATTCACCCCTCCACTTT.

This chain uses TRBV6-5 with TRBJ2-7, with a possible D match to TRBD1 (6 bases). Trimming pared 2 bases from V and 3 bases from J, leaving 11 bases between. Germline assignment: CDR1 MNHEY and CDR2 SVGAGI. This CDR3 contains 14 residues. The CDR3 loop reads CASSYDGQNYEQYF. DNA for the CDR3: TGTGCCAGCAGTTACGACGGACAGAACTACGAGCAGTACTTC.

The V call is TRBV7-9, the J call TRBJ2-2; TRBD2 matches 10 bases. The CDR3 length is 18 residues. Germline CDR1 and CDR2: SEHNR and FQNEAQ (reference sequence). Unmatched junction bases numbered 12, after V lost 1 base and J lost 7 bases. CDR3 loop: CASSLVRPSGRLGGELFF. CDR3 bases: TGTGCCAGCAGCTTAGTTCGGCCTAGCGGGAGATTGGGCGGGGAGCTGTTTTTT.

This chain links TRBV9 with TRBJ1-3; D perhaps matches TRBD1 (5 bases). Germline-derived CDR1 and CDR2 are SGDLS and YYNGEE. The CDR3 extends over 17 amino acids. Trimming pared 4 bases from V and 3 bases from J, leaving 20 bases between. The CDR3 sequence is CASSPRGGVNVGNTIYF. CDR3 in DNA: TGTGCCAGCAGCCCTAGGGGTGGGGTGAACGTTGGAAACACCATATATTTT.

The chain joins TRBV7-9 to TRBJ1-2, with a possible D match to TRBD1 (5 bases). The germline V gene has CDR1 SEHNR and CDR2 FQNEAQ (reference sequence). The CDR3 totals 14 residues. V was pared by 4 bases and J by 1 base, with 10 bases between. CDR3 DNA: TGTGCCAGCAGCTCAGGGATGGGTAACTATGGCTACACCTTC. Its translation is CASSSGMGNYGYTF. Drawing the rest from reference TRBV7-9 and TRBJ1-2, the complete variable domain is DTGVSQNPRHKITKRGQNVTFRCDPISEHNRLYWYRQTLGQGPEFLTYFQNEAQLEKSRLLSDRFSAERPKGSFSTLEIQRTEQGDSAMYLCASSSGMGNYGYTFGSGTRLTVV.

The CDR3 region has the DNA TGTGCCTGGGAGGGGGACAGGGGTGAAAAACTGTTTTTT. Translation: CAWEGDRGEKLFF. This chain links TRBV30 with TRBJ1-4; 10 bases are a match to TRBD1. V was pared by 5 bases and J by 7 bases, with 4 bases of the junction left unmatched. Germline CDR1 and CDR2: GTSNPN and SVGIG (reference sequence). The CDR3 spans 13 residues.

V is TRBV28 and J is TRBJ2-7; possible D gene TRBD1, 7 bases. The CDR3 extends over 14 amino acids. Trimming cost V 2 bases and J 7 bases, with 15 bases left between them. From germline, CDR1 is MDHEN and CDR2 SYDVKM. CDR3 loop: CASSLDPGGSEQYF. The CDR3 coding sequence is TGTGCCAGCAGTTTAGACCCAGGGGGGAGTGAGCAGTACTTC.

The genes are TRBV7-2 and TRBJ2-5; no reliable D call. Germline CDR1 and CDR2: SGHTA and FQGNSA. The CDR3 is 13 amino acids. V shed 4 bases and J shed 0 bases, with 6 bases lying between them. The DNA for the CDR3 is TGTGCCAGCAGCTCACCTAACCAAGAGACCCAGTACTTC. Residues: CASSSPNQETQYF.

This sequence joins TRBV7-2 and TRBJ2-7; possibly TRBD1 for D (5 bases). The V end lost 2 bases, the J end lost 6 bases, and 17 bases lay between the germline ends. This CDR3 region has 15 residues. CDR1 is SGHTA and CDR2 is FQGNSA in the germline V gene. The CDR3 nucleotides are TGTGCCAGCAGCTTATTACAGGTTGGGAATGGCGAGCAGTACTTC. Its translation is CASSLLQVGNGEQYF.

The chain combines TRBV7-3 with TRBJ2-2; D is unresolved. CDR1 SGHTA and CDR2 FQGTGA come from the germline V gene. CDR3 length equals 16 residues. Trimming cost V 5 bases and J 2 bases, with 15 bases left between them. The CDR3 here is CASSPSPLTNTGELFF. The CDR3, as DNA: TGTGCCAGCAGCCCTAGTCCGCTAACTAACACCGGGGAGCTGTTTTTT.

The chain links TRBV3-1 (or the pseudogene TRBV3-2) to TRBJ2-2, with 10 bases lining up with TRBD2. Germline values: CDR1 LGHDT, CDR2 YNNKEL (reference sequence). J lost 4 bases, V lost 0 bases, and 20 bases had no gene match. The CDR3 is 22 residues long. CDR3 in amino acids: CASSQDRPGYVSGGQRTGELFF. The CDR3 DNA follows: TGTGCCAGCAGCCAAGATCGGCCCGGGTACGTTAGCGGGGGGCAGCGCACCGGGGAGCTGTTTTTT.

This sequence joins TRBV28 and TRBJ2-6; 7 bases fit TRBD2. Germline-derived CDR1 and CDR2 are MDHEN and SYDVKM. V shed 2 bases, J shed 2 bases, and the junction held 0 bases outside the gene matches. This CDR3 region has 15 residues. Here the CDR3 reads CASSLAGAGANVLTF. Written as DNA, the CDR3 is TGTGCCAGCAGTTTAGCGGGGGCTGGGGCCAACGTCCTGACTTTC.

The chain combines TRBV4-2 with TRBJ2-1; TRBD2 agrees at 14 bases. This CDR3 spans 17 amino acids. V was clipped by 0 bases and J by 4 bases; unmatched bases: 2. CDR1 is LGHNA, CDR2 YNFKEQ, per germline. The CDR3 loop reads CASSQDGTSGGYNEQFF. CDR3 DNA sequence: TGTGCCAGCAGCCAAGATGGGACTAGCGGGGGATACAATGAGCAGTTCTTC.